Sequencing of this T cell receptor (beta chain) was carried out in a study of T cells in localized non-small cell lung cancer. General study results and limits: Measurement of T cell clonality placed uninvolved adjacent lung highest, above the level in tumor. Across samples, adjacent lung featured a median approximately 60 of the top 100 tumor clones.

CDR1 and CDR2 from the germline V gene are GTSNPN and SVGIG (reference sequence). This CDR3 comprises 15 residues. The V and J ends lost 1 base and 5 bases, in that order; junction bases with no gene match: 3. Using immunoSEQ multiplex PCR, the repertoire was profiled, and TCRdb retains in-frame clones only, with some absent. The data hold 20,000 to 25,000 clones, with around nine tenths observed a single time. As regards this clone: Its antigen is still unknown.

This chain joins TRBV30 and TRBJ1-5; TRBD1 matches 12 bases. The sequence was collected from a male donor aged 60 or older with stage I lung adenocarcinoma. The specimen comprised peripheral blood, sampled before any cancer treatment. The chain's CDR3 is CAWSAGTGGHQPQHF. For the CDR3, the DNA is TGTGCCTGGAGTGCAGGGACAGGGGGCCATCAGCCCCAGCATTTT.